Shown below are 28 T cell receptor beta chains from a single sample sequenced in a study of CD8 T cells in ankylosing spondylitis. TCRdb re-derived calls from the 5' RACE reads in MiXCR, one entry per CDR3 protein. Here the sample spans about 130,000 distinct CDR3 sequences, 5.5% to 7.5% being singletons. The specimen was blood, either unsorted or a sorted T cell fraction (not recorded which). These receptors originate from a female donor with ankylosing spondylitis or in good health (not recorded which).

This chain joins TRBV5-1 and TRBJ1-4, with 7 bases identical to TRBD1. With 5 bases clipped from V and 3 bases from J, the junction kept 13 bases outside the gene matches. The germline CDR1 and CDR2 sequences are SGHRS and YFSETQ. The CDR3 loop spans 17 amino acids. CDR3 residues: CASRERQGNYANEKLFF. The CDR3 bases are TGCGCCAGCAGAGAGAGACAGGGAAATTATGCTAATGAAAAACTGTTTTTT.

This clonotype was recorded at least ten times. The DNA for the CDR3 is TGTGCCAGCAGTTTCGAGGGAGGGGGCATCTCACCCCTCCACTTT. Encoded protein: CASSFEGGGISPLHF. The chain couples TRBV27 to TRBJ1-6; 7 nucleotides line up with TRBD1. The CDR3 loop spans 15 amino acids. Trimming cost V 3 bases and J 10 bases; bases outside gene matches: 9. Germline lookup yields CDR1 MNHEY and CDR2 SMNVEV (reference sequence).

The table lists this clonotype with a few counts. A much larger clonotype is one base distant, so this may be a read error. The chain recombines TRBV6-2 or TRBV6-3 with TRBJ2-7; D possibly corresponds to TRBD1 (6 bases). In germline, CDR1 is MNHEY, CDR2 SVGEGT. The CDR3 totals 14 residues. CDR3 residues: CVSRTTTGSDEQYF. Here the CDR3 DNA reads TGTGTCAGCAGAACTACTACAGGGTCGGACGAGCAGTACTTC.

This clonotype was seen repeatedly, ten times or more. This chain joins TRBV5-1 and TRBJ1-4; no clear D. Germline lookup yields CDR1 SGHRS and CDR2 YFSETQ. CDR3 length equals 15 residues. Trimming took off 0 bases at V and 0 bases at J, with 6 bases between the two ends. This CDR3 is CASSLAATTNEKLFF. The CDR3, as DNA: TGCGCCAGCAGCTTGGCCGCGACAACTAATGAAAAACTGTTTTTT. The full variable domain, completed using reference TRBV5-1 and TRBJ1-4, is KAGVTQTPRYLIKTRGQQVTLSCSPISGHRSVSWYQQTPGQGLQFLFEYFSETQRNKGNFPGRFSGRQFSNSRSEMNVSTLELGDSALYLCASSLAATTNEKLFFGSGTQLSVL.

There are many counts of this clonotype. This chain uses TRBV5-1 with TRBJ2-7; D possibly corresponds to TRBD2 (5 bases). V was pared by 2 bases and J by 7 bases, with 13 bases between. In germline, CDR1 is SGHRS, CDR2 YFSETQ. The CDR3 is 13 residues long. CDR3 DNA sequence: TGCGCCAGCAGCTTTGGAGGTGGGCGAGAGCAGTACTTC. Encoded protein: CASSFGGGREQYF.

This clonotype has just one count. This rearrangement joins TRBV20-1 to TRBJ2-1; TRBD1 agrees at 12 bases. Germline V gene data show CDR1 as DFQATT and CDR2 as SNEGSKA (reference sequence). The J segment lost 0 bases and the V segment lost 6 bases, leaving 9 bases of the junction unmatched. The CDR3 consists of 17 residues. CDR3 protein: CSAPGQGARGSYNEQFF. Here the CDR3 DNA reads TGCAGTGCCCCGGGACAGGGGGCTCGGGGCTCCTACAATGAGCAGTTCTTC.

A few counts support this clonotype. V is TRBV2 and J is TRBJ2-1; weak D call: TRBD2 (6 bases). The CDR3 has 16 residues. CDR1 and CDR2 from the germline V gene are SNHLY and FYNNEI. Trimming pared 8 bases from V and 9 bases from J, leaving 26 bases between. CDR3 in amino acids: CASLTGPGSTGGEQFF. CDR3 DNA sequence: TGTGCCAGCTTGACTGGCCCCGGTTCGACCGGGGGTGAGCAGTTCTTC.

This clonotype was recorded a few times. This chain uses TRBV5-1 with TRBJ2-1; D perhaps matches TRBD2 (6 bases). Per germline, CDR1 SGHRS and CDR2 YFSETQ. V was trimmed by 0 bases and J by 4 bases, leaving 14 bases between them. This CDR3 contains 16 residues. As DNA, the CDR3 is TGCGCCAGCAGCTTGGGAATCGGGGGATCTTACAATGAGCAGTTCTTC. Translating gives CASSLGIGGSYNEQFF.

The sample holds many counts of this clonotype. CDR3 region: CASSPEQIYNEQFF. CDR3 sequence (DNA): TGTGCCAGCTCACCAGAGCAAATCTACAATGAGCAGTTCTTC. The rearrangement links TRBV18 to TRBJ2-1; D remains unclear. There are 14 residues in the CDR3. Trimming left V 2 bases short and J 3 bases short, with 8 bases between. Germline V gene lookup returns CDR1 KGHSH and CDR2 LQKENI.

This clonotype has only a few counts. V usage is TRBV20-1 and J usage is TRBJ1-5; maybe TRBD1 (5 bases). The CDR3 has 13 residues. V lost 6 bases, J lost 6 bases, and 15 bases lay in between. Germline CDR1 and CDR2: DFQATT and SNEGSKA (reference sequence). Here the CDR3 DNA reads TGCAGTGCGGAGCTGGGGCAGGGTCAGCCCCAGCATTTT. Its translation: CSAELGQGQPQHF.

The table lists this clonotype with many counts. The V call is TRBV24-1, the J call TRBJ2-5; D gene uncertain. Germline assignment: CDR1 KGHDR and CDR2 SFDVKD. V was trimmed by 4 bases and J by 1 base, leaving 12 bases between them. This CDR3 is built from 15 residues. CDR3 sequence reads: CATSDPGRSQETQYF. The CDR3 nucleotides are TGTGCCACCAGTGACCCCGGACGGAGCCAAGAGACCCAGTACTTC.

This clonotype occurred a few times. This chain joins TRBV7-2 and TRBJ1-5; D is undetermined. The CDR3 is made up of 15 amino acids. CDR1 and CDR2 (germline): SGHTA, FQGNSA. Trimming cost V 4 bases and J 3 bases, with 13 bases left between them. CDR3 sequence: CASSYTRNSNQPQHF. CDR3 nucleotide sequence: TGTGCCAGCAGCTACACACGTAACTCCAATCAGCCCCAGCATTTT.

Of note for this clonotype: A read error may be the cause here, since a much bigger clone is one base away. The genes are TRBV7-2 and TRBJ2-2, with 8 nucleotides matching TRBD2. The CDR3 sequence is 15 residues long. Germline values: CDR1 SGHTA, CDR2 FQGNSA. CDR3 region: CASSLAAGGTGELLF. In DNA form, the CDR3 reads TGTGCCAGCAGCTTAGCGGCGGGGGGAACCGGGGAGCTGCTTTTT. Variable domain in full (rest from reference TRBV7-2 and TRBJ2-2): GAGVSQSPSNKVTEKGKDVELRCDPISGHTALYWYRQSLGQGLEFLIYFQGNSAPDKSGLPSDRFSAERTGGSVSTLTIQRTQQEDSAVYLCASSLAAGGTGELLFGEGSRLTVL.

This clonotype has a count of ten or more. This sequence joins TRBV29-1 and TRBJ2-6; no definite D call. The CDR3 has 15 amino acids. Deletions cut 6 bases from V and 0 bases from J, with 12 bases between. From germline, CDR1 is SQVTM and CDR2 ANQGSEA. In DNA form, the CDR3 reads TGCAGCGTGGACGCGAAAGCCTCTGGGGCCAACGTCCTGACTTTC. Translating it yields CSVDAKASGANVLTF.

Many counts were recorded for this clonotype. At one boundary the junction diverges from the germline segment, which might be a read error. The chain recombines TRBV6-5 with TRBJ2-6, with no clear D. CDR1 is MNHEY, CDR2 SVGAGI, per germline. This CDR3 contains 13 residues. CDR3 in DNA: TGTGCCAGCAGTGACTCTGGGGCCAACGTCCTGACTTTC. Translation gives CASSDSGANVLTF.

This clonotype was observed many times. The chain links TRBV29-1 to TRBJ2-3, with 7 nucleotides matching TRBD1. Per the germline V gene, CDR1 is SQVTM and CDR2 is ANQGSEA. This CDR3 is built from 18 residues. Trimming at V came to 6 bases and at J to 6 bases, leaving 24 bases not matched to a gene. CDR3 sequence: CSVESYRGRGTLGDTQYF. CDR3 nucleotide sequence: TGCAGCGTAGAGAGCTACAGGGGCCGAGGGACCCTGGGGGATACGCAGTATTTT.

The chain couples TRBV10-3 to TRBJ2-1; the match to TRBD2 covers 11 bases. CDR3 length: 16 amino acids. V gave up 7 bases and J gave up 3 bases; unmatched junction bases: 8. The germline V gene encodes CDR1 ENHRY and CDR2 SYGVKD. The CDR3 is CAIIKDLAGGYNEQFF. CDR3 in DNA: TGTGCCATCATAAAGGATCTAGCGGGGGGCTACAATGAGCAGTTCTTC.

This clonotype has at least ten counts. The CDR3 reads CASSYSSGVGEAFF. In DNA form, the CDR3 reads TGTGCCAGCAGTTACTCTTCAGGGGTCGGGGAAGCTTTCTTT. The chain carries TRBV6-5 and TRBJ1-1; TRBD1 is a possible D gene (6 bases). Germline CDR1 is MNHEY and CDR2 is SVGAGI. V dropped 0 bases and J dropped 8 bases, with 13 bases sitting between them. The CDR3 spans 14 residues.

In its sample, this clonotype was seen many times. The gene calls are TRBV7-2 and TRBJ2-1, with D hard to call. This CDR3 comprises 12 residues. Germline loops: CDR1 SGHTA, CDR2 FQGNSA. The ends were cut back, 5 bases at V and 4 bases at J, with 6 bases in the middle. This CDR3 is CASSQQYNEQFF. The CDR3 nucleotides read TGTGCCAGCAGCCAACAATACAATGAGCAGTTCTTC.

This clonotype was seen repeatedly, ten times or more. The chain links TRBV6-1 to TRBJ1-4, with 10 nucleotides matching TRBD1. V dropped 6 bases and J dropped 8; count of bases not matched to a gene: 6. The CDR3 sequence is 14 residues long. In germline, CDR1 is MNHNS, CDR2 SASEGT. The CDR3 spells CASSRQGAGEKLFF. The CDR3 region has the DNA TGTGCCAGCAGCCGACAGGGGGCTGGGGAAAAACTGTTTTTT.

Many counts were recorded for this clonotype. The chain couples TRBV5-1 to TRBJ1-2, with 7 nucleotides matching TRBD1. V shed 4 bases and J 6 bases; nucleotides not matched to a gene: 9. The CDR3 is 14 amino acids. Looked up from germline, CDR1 is SGHRS and CDR2 is YFSETQ. The CDR3 DNA reads as TGCGCCAGCAGCCGAGACAGGGCCCCGCATGGCTACACCTTC. Translating gives CASSRDRAPHGYTF. Full variable domain (remainder filled in from reference TRBV5-1 and TRBJ1-2): KAGVTQTPRYLIKTRGQQVTLSCSPISGHRSVSWYQQTPGQGLQFLFEYFSETQRNKGNFPGRFSGRQFSNSRSEMNVSTLELGDSALYLCASSRDRAPHGYTFGSGTRLTVV.

This clonotype was detected ten times or more. The CDR3 nucleotides are TGCGCCAGCAGCTTGTTCTGGACAGGGGGAAACTCTGGGGCCAACGTCCTGACTTTC. Protein sequence: CASSLFWTGGNSGANVLTF. This sequence joins TRBV5-1 and TRBJ2-6, with TRBD1 identical over 10 bases. The germline V gene encodes CDR1 SGHRS and CDR2 YFSETQ. The CDR3 totals 19 residues. J lost 0 bases, V lost 1 base, and 7 bases had no gene match.

This clonotype was recorded at least ten times. J is TRBJ2-2 and V is TRBV6-1; D unresolved. Germline CDR1 reads MNHNS; CDR2 reads SASEGT. Trimming pared 2 bases from V and 0 bases from J, leaving 7 bases between. This CDR3 contains 15 residues. In DNA, the CDR3 is TGTGCCAGCAGTGAAATTCATTCGAACACCGGGGAGCTGTTTTTT. Translated, it gives CASSEIHSNTGELFF.

Note on this clonotype: This clone may be a read error of a much larger clone one base away. The chain uses TRBV11-2 and TRBJ1-1; the D is unclear. Germline lookup yields CDR1 SGHAT and CDR2 FQNNGV. The CDR3 runs 12 residues. Written as DNA, the CDR3 is TGTGTCAGCAGCGTTATATGGACTGAAGCTTTCTTT. Protein product: CVSSVIWTEAFF.

This clonotype occurred many times. The chain employs TRBV5-1 and TRBJ2-7; D gene unclear. The V gene's germline CDR1 is SGHRS and CDR2 YFSETQ. V was shortened by 4 bases and J by 2 bases, with 10 bases between the two germline ends. The CDR3 length is 13 residues. The CDR3 DNA reads TGCGCCAGCAGCCTCCCCGCCCCCTACGAGCAGTACTTC. Its translation is CASSLPAPYEQYF.

This clonotype was observed at least ten times. The rearrangement uses TRBV20-1 and TRBJ2-7; TRBD1 matches 10 bases. CDR1 and CDR2 from the germline V gene are DFQATT and SNEGSKA (reference sequence). The V and J ends lost 3 bases and 3 bases, in that order; junction bases with no gene match: 11. The CDR3 sequence is 16 residues long. The CDR3 DNA reads TGCAGTGCTAGTAGGGACAGGGGTTTCATTTTCTACGAGCAGTACTTC. Translation: CSASRDRGFIFYEQYF.

This clonotype showed up just a few times. The chain is built from TRBV12-3 or TRBV12-4 and TRBJ2-3; TRBD2 aligns across 10 bases. The CDR3 totals 17 residues. The V segment lost 1 base and the J segment 2 bases; nucleotides outside the gene matches: 6. CDR3 loop: CASSLESSGGYTDTQYF. For the CDR3, the DNA is TGTGCCAGCAGTTTAGAGTCTAGCGGGGGCTACACAGATACGCAGTATTTT.

The rearrangement joins TRBV4-3 to TRBJ1-1, with D uncertain. V lost 0 bases to trimming and J lost 0 bases, with 8 bases between them. Germline loops: CDR1 LGHNA, CDR2 YSLEER. This CDR3 contains 15 residues. The CDR3 region has the DNA TGCGCCAGCAGCCAAGAGATAGGGATGAACACTGAAGCTTTCTTT. Amino acids: CASSQEIGMNTEAFF.